This T cell receptor (beta chain) was sequenced during a study of T cell repertoires in chronic hepatitis B (dated by TCRdb to the late 2010s). Points on this clone: Its target antigen remains unknown. Base qualities were left out, and no much larger clone turns up one base away.

Library preparation employed the immunoSEQ multiplex PCR assay. As stored in TCRdb, this immuneACCESS dataset retains in-frame rearrangements with V and J assigned. A fraction of the clones does not appear; measured against another copy, unresolved V genes explain less than half of the discrepancy, and the remainder lacks a known reason. The sample profile shows roughly 1,000 clones; less than 85% of them were found once. The leading ten clones occupy around 8.8% of the sample. V is cut back by 7 bases and J by 1 base, with 3 bases in the junction unmatched. CDR3 length: 14 amino acids, cysteine to phenylalanine. Left in the record is the CDR3 DNA by itself, 42 bases read in frame from the first base. CDR1 and CDR2 (SNHLY, FYNNEI) derive from the germline V gene.

The source material was total CD8+ T cells from PBMCs. The receptor chain draws on TRBV2 and TRBJ2-3; a stretch of 9 junction bases matches TRBD2. The source of this sequence is a human donor with chronic hepatitis B virus infection. For the CDR3, the sequence is CASTWTSGTDTQYF. The sequenced DNA is TGTGCCAGCACTTGGACTAGCGGCACAGATACGCAGTATTTT.